The sample holds a few counts of the clone carrying this T cell receptor beta chain. Its specificity is unknown. In making TCR beta libraries, quantitative 5'-RACE with molecular barcodes was used. TCRdb redid the calling of the 5' RACE reads with MiXCR, one entry per CDR3 protein. Of a few hundred thousand distinct CDR3 sequences in the sample, around 20% were seen once. In germline, CDR1 is KGHSH, CDR2 LQKENI. The CDR3 is 17 amino acids. The V segment lost 3 bases and the J segment 0 bases; nucleotides outside the gene matches: 11. The sample originates from a study of CD8 T cells in ankylosing spondylitis. Study results and limitations: Relatively scarce in peripheral blood, disease-linked clones were CD8+. It appeared that ankylosing spondylitis blood was characterized by a TCR beta motif of several highly homologous variants. A subset of motif variants has previously been described in the synovial fluid and blood of reactive arthritis. Significant enrichment of disease-linked clones was reported in matched ankylosing spondylitis synovial fluid.

The chain has TRBV18 and TRBJ2-7, with TRBD1 matching 7 bases. Sequenced sample: blood, either unsorted or a sorted T cell fraction (not recorded which). This receptor was obtained from a male donor with ankylosing spondylitis. For the CDR3, the DNA is TGTGCCAGCTCACCGACAACCGGGACAGCGAGCTCCTACGAGCAGTACTTC. It encodes CASSPTTGTASSYEQYF.